This T cell receptor (beta chain) comes out of a study of cytomegalovirus exposure and HLA in healthy donors. PCR was performed using 60 Vbeta and 13 Jbeta primers. Sequencing was performed with immunoSEQ multiplex PCR; in TCRdb, only in-frame clones are kept and a portion is missing. Of about 160,000 clones listed, roughly 80% were seen once; the top ten hold around 6.6%. The CDR3 is 15 residues long. In germline, CDR1 is MNHEY, CDR2 SMNVEV (reference sequence). V lost 5 bases, J lost 4 bases, and 15 bases lay in between. Specimen: PBMCs. This sequence was found in a male donor in good health and CMV-seropositive. This sequence joins TRBV27 and TRBJ2-1; a weak D match, TRBD1 (6 bases). The CDR3 protein is CASSETGSRYNEQFF. CDR3 in DNA: TGTGCCAGCAGTGAAACAGGGAGCCGTTACAATGAGCAGTTCTTC.